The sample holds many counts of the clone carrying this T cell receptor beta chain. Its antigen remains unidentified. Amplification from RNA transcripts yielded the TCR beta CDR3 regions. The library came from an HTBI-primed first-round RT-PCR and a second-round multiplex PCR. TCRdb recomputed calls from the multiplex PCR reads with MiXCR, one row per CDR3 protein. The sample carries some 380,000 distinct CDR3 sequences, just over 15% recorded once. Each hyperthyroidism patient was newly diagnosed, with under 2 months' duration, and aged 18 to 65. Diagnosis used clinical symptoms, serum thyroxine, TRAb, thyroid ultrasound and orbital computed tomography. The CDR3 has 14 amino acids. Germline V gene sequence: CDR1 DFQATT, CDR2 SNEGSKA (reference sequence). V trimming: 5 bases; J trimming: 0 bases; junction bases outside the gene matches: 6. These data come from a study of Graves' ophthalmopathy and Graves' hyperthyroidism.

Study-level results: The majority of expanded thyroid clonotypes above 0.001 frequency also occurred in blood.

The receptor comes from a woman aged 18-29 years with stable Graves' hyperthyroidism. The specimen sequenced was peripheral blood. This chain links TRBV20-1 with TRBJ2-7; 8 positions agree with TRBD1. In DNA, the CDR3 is TGCAGTGCTCCCGACAGGGGATCCTCCTACGAGCAGTACTTC. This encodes CSAPDRGSSYEQYF.